This T cell receptor (beta chain) was retrieved from a study of blood T cell repertoires in COVID-19. Background on the study: COVID-19 samples collected from the United States, Italy and Spain covered acute and convalescent phases. In each case, the material was cDNA or gDNA derived from T cells, B-cell-depleted T cells, or PBMCs.

As handled by the study authors: It was from reference gene primer amplification that nucleated cell counts were estimated. The data were produced by immunoSEQ multiplex PCR, yet TCRdb's version contains in-frame clones alone and is incomplete. The D gene and trimming were derived from the DNA, and the V and J assignments and clone size from that table. The repertoire holds fewer than 250,000 clones, with about 88% as singletons. This clone was counted a single time. V gave up 7 bases and J gave up 1 base, with 10 bases separating them. CDR3 length equals 13 residues. Germline V gene lookup returns CDR1 MNHEY and CDR2 SVGAGI.

Sequencing used peripheral blood. This sequence was found in a man aged 65 to 79 with acute or convalescent COVID-19. The chain recombines TRBV6-5 with TRBJ2-5; D perhaps matches TRBD1 (5 bases). The CDR3 DNA sequence: TGTGCCAGCACAGGGCAGAGCCAAGAGACCCAGTACTTC. This sequence encodes CASTGQSQETQYF.